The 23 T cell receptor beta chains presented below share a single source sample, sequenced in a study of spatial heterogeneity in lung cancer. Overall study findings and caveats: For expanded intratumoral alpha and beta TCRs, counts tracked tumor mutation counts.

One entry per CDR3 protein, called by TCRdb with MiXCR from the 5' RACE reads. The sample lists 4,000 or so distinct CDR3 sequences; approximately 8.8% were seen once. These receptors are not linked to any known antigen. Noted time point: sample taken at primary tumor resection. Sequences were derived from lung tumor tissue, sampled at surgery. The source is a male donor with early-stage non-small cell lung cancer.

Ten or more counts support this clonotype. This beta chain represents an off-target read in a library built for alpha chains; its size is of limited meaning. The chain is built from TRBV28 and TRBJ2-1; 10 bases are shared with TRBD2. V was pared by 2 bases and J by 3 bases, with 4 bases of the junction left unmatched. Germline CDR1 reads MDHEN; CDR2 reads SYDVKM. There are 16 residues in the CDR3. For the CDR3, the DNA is TGTGCCAGCAGTTTAGGAGCGGGGGGGTACTACAATGAGCAGTTCTTC. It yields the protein CASSLGAGGYYNEQFF.

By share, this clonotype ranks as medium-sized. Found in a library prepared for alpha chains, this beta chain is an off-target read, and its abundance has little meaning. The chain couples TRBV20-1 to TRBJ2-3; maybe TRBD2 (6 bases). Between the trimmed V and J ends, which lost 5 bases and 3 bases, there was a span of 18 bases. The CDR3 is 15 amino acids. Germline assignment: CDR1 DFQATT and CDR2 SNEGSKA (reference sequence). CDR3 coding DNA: TGCAGTGCTTTGAACCGGGACTCTTTTACAGATACGCAGTATTTT. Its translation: CSALNRDSFTDTQYF.

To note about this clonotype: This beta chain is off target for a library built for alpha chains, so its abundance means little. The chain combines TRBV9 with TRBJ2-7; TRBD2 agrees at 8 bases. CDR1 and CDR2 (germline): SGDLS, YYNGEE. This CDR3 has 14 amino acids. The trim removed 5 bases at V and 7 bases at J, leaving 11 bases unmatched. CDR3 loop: CASSTNREGREQYF. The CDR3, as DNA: TGTGCCAGCAGTACAAATCGGGAGGGGAGGGAGCAGTACTTC.

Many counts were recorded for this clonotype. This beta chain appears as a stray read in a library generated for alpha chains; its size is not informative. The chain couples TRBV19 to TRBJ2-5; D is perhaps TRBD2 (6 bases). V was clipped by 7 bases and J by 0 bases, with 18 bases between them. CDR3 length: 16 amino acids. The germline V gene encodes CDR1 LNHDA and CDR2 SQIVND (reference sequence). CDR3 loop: CASTTPGETYQETQYF. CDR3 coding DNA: TGTGCCAGTACCACTCCGGGGGAGACGTACCAAGAGACCCAGTACTTC.

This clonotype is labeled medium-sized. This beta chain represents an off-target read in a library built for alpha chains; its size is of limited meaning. In DNA, the CDR3 is TGTGCCAGCAGGCTTGCGTTGACCGGGTCCTACAATGAGCAGTTCTTC. As protein: CASRLALTGSYNEQFF. The J gene is TRBJ2-1, the V gene TRBV7-2; D ambiguous. Germline assignment: CDR1 SGHTA and CDR2 FQGNSA. The CDR3 is 16 amino acids. Between the trimmed V and J ends, which lost 6 bases and 1 base, there was a span of 16 bases.

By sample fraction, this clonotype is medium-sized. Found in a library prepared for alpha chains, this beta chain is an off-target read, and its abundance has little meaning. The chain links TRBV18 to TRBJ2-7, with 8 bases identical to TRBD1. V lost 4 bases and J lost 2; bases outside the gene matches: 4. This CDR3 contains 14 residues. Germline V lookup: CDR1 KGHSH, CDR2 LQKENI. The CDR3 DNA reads TGTGCCAGCTCACAGACAGGGGCGACCTACGAGCAGTACTTC. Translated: CASSQTGATYEQYF.

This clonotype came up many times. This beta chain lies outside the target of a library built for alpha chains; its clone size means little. Here the CDR3 DNA reads TGTGCCAGCAGCTTCCTTGGGGCGTCCGAGCAGTTCTTC. It yields the protein CASSFLGASEQFF. The J gene is TRBJ2-1, the V gene TRBV5-4; a possible D gene is TRBD1 (5 bases). CDR1 and CDR2 from the germline V gene are SGHNT and YYREEE (reference sequence). V was cut by 2 bases and J by 10 bases, with 13 bases left in between. The CDR3 is 13 amino acids.

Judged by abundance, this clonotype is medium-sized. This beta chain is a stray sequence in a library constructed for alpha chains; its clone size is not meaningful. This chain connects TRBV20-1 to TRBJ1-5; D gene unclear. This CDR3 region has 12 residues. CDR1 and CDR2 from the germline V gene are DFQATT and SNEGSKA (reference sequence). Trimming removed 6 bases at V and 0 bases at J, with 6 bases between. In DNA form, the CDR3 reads TGCAGTGCCGCAGTTAGCAATCAGCCCCAGCATTTT. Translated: CSAAVSNQPQHF.

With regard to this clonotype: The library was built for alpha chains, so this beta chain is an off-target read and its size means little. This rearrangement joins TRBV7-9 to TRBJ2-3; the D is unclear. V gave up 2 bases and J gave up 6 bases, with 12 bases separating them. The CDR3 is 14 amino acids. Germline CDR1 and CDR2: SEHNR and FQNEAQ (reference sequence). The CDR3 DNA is TGTGCCAGCAGCTTAAGTGAAGCTGAGGATACGCAGTATTTT. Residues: CASSLSEAEDTQYF.

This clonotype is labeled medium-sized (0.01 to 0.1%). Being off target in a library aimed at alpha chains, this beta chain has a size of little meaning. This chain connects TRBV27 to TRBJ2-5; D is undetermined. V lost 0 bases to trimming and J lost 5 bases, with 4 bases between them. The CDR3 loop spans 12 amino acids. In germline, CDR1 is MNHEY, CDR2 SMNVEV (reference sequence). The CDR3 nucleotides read TGTGCCAGCAGTTTATCGGGTGAGACCCAGTACTTC. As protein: CASSLSGETQYF.

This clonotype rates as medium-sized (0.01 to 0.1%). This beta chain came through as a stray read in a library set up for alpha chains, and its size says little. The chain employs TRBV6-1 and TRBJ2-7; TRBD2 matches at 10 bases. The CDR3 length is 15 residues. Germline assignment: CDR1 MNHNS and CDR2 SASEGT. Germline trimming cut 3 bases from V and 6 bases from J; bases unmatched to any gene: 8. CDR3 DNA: TGTGCCAGCAGTGATTTAGCGGGGGGATACTCCGAGCAGTACTTC. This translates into CASSDLAGGYSEQYF.

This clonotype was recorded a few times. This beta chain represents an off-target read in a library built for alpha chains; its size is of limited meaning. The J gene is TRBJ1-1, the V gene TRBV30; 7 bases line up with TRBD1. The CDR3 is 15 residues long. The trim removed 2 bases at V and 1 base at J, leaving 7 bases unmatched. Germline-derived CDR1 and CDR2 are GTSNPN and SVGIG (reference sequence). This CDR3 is CAWSYKGAGNTEAFF. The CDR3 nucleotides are TGTGCCTGGAGTTACAAGGGGGCGGGGAACACTGAAGCTTTCTTT.

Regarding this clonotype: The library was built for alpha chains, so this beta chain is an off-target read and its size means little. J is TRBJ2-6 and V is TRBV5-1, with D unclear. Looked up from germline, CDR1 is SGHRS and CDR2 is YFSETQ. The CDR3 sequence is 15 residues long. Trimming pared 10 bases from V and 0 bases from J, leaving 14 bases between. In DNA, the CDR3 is TGCGCCGGAAGACCCAACCTCTCTGGGGCCAACGTCCTGACTTTC. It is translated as CAGRPNLSGANVLTF.

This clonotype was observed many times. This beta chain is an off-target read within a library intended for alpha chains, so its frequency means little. CDR3 DNA sequence: TGTGCCAGCTCACTTAGGGTAGCGGGAGTCTACGAGCAGTACTTC. Translation gives CASSLRVAGVYEQYF. The chain couples TRBV18 to TRBJ2-7; 9 bases align to TRBD2. Germline-derived CDR1 and CDR2 are KGHSH and LQKENI. With V trimmed by 4 bases and J by 3 bases, 7 bases remained unmatched. This CDR3 has 15 residues.

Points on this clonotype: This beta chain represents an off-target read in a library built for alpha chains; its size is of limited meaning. As DNA, the CDR3 is TGTGCCAGCAGCCCTGCCGGTGCTCCCTATAATTCACCCCTCCACTTT. Translation: CASSPAGAPYNSPLHF. This sequence joins TRBV7-2 and TRBJ1-6, with D hard to call. The germline V gene encodes CDR1 SGHTA and CDR2 FQGNSA. The CDR3 spans 16 residues. The V gene lost 5 bases and the J gene lost 2 bases, with 13 bases spanning the gap.

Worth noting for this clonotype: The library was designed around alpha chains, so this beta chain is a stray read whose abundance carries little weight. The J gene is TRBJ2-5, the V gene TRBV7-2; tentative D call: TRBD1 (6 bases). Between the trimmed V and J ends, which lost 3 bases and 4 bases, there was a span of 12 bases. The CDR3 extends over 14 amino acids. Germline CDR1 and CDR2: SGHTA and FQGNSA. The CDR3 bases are TGTGCCAGCAGCTTTGCAGGGGCCGGAGAGACCCAGTACTTC. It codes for CASSFAGAGETQYF.

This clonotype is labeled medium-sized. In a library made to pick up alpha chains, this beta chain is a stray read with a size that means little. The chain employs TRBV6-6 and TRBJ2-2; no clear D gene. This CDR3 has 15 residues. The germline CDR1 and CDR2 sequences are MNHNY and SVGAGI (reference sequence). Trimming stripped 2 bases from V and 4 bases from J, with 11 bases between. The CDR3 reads CASSYQDLPTGELFF. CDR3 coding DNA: TGTGCCAGCAGTTACCAAGACCTGCCCACCGGGGAGCTGTTTTTT.

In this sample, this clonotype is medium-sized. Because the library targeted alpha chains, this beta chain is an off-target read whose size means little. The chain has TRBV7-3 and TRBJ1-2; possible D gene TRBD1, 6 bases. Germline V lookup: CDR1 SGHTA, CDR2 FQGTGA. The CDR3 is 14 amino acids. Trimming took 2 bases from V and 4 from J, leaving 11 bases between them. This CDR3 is CASSLAGAGYGYTF. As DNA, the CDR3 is TGTGCCAGCAGCTTAGCAGGGGCTGGCTATGGCTACACCTTC.

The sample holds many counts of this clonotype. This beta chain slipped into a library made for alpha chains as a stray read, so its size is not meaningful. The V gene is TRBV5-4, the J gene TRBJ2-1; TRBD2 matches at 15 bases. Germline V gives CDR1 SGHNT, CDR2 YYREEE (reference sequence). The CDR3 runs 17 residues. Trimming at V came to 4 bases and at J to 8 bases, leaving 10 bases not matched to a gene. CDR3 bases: TGTGCCAGCAGCCCCGGGACTAGCGGGGGGTTATTTGATGAGCAGTTCTTC. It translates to CASSPGTSGGLFDEQFF.

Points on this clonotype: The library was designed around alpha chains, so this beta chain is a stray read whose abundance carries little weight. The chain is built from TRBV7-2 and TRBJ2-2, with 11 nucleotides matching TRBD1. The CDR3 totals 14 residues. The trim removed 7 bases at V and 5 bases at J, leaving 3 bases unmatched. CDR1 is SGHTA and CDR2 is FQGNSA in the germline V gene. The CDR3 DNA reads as TGTGCCAGCACCGGGACAGGGGGAACCGGGGAGCTGTTTTTT. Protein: CASTGTGGTGELFF.

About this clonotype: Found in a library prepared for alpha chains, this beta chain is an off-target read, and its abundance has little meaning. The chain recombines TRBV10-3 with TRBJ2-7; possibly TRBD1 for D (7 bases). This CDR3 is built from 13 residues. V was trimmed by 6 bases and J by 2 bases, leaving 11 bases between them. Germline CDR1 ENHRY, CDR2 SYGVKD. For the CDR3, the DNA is TGTGCCATCAGCCCAGGGGGGACCTACGAGCAGTACTTC. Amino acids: CAISPGGTYEQYF.

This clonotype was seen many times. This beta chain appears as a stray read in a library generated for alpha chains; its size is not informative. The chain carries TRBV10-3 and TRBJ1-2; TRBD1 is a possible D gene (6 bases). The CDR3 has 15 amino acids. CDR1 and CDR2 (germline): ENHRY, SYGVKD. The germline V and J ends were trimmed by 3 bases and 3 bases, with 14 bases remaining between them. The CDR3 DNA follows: TGTGCCATCAGTGATTCCGGGGGCATAGACTATGGCTACACCTTC. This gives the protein CAISDSGGIDYGYTF.

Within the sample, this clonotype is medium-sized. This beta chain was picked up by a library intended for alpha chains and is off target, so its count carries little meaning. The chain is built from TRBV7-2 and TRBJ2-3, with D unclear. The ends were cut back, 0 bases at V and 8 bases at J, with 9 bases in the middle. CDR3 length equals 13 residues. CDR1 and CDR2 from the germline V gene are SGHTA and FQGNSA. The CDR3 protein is CASSLASHGTQYF. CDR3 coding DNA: TGTGCCAGCAGCTTAGCGAGTCACGGTACGCAGTATTTT.